This T cell receptor beta chain was retrieved from a study of identical twins. The donor group consisted entirely of healthy Caucasians. A universal primer site came from template switching; cDNA carried unique molecular identifiers. TCRdb passed the 5' RACE reads through MiXCR, listing each CDR3 protein once. The sample includes some 500,000 distinct CDR3 sequences, 13% to 15% of them seen just once. Details on this clonotype: The antigen is unknown.

Trimming left V 0 bases short and J 10 bases short, with 10 bases between. The CDR3 totals 13 residues. The germline gives CDR1 LGHNA, CDR2 YNFKEQ. The study's findings and limits: A lower insertion count was a feature of abundant cord blood beta clonotypes, with no such feature in memory repertoires.

These data were also filed under a second study, of yellow fever vaccine responses in identical twins. That work adds: In identical twins, vaccine T cell responses appeared partly shared and partly individual.

This receptor was taken from a woman aged 18-30 years in good health. Sample: CD4+ T cells sorted from blood. The rearrangement uses TRBV4-2 and TRBJ2-1; the D gene is possibly TRBD2 (5 bases). The CDR3, as DNA: TGTGCCAGCAGCCAAGATGAGGCTAGCGAGCAGTTCTTC. Amino acid sequence: CASSQDEASEQFF.